This entry concerns a single TCR beta chain. Its antigen is not identified. This sample was taken from a study of T cell responses to AZD1222 COVID-19 vaccine. Study conclusions and caveats: Only five to seven individuals given AZD1222 were seropositive at baseline. Donor demographics were predominantly white British with a female majority; clonal diversity may be underestimated. Spike-specific TCR breadth and depth were elevated following two AZD1222 doses. Reportedly, close to half of spike-specific TCRs are directed against unmutated variant regions.

Produced via immunoSEQ multiplex PCR; TCRdb's table is partial and in-frame only. The table has about 120,000 clones, about 90% seen once; the top ten hold roughly 1.4%. CDR1 is ENHRY, CDR2 SYGVKD, per germline. CDR3 length: 14 residues. The V end was cut by 7 bases, the J end by 4 bases, with 17 bases between. The chain uses TRBV10-3 and TRBJ2-7; either TRBD1 or TRBD2 may fit D (6 bases each). The source material was peripheral blood, sampled 28 days after the second AZD1222 dose. The TCR originated in an adult who received the AZD1222 COVID-19 vaccine. The CDR3 reads CAITGGLRGYEQYF. The CDR3 region has the DNA TGTGCCATCACCGGGGGCCTCAGAGGGTACGAGCAGTACTTC.